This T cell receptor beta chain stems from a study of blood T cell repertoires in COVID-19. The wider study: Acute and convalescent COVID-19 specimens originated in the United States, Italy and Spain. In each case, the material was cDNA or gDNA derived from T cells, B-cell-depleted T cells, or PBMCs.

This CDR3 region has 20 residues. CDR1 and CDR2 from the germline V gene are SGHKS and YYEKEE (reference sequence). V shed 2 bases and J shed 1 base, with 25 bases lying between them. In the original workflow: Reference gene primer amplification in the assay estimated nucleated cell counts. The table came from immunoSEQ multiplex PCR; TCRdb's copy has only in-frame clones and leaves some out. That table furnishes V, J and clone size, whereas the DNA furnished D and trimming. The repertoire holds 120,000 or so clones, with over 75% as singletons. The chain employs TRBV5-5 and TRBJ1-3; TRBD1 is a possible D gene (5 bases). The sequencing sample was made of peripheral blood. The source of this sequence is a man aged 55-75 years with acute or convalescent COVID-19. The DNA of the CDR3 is TGTGCCAGCAGCTTTCTTCTCCCCCGGACATCGACTTTTTCTGGAAACACCATATATTTT. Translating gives CASSFLLPRTSTFSGNTIYF.